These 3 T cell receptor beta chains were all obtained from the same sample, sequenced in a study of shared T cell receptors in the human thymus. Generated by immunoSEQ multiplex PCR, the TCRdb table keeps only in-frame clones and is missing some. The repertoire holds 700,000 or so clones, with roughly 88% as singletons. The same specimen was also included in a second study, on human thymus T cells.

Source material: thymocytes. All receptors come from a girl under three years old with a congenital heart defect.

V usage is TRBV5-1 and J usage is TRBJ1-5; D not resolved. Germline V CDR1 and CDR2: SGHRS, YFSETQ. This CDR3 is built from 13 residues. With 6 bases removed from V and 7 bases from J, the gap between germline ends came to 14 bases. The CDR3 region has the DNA TGCGCCAGCAACGACGCGGTCGGGCAGCCCCAGCATTTT. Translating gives CASNDAVGQPQHF.

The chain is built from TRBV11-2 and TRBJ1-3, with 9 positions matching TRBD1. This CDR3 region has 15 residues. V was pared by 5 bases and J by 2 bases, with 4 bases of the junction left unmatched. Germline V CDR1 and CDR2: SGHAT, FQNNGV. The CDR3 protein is CASSHNRGPGNTIYF. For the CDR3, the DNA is TGTGCCAGCAGCCACAACAGGGGGCCTGGAAACACCATATATTTT.

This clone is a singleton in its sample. The CDR3 reads CASSEEYWDREVTEAFF. The CDR3 nucleotides are TGTGCCAGCAGTGAAGAATACTGGGACAGGGAAGTCACTGAAGCTTTCTTT. This chain connects TRBV6-1 to TRBJ1-1; 9 nucleotides match TRBD1. This CDR3 comprises 17 residues. V gave up 1 base and J gave up 4 bases; unmatched junction bases: 10. CDR1 and CDR2 from the germline V gene are MNHNS and SASEGT.